The clone carrying this T cell receptor beta chain has a single count. The sample has other DNA sequences that encode this CDR3 too. The sample comes from a study of beta chain features in type 1 diabetes. The whole isolated RNA underwent reverse transcription, so sequencing captured expressed TCRB transcripts. Sequencing used immunoSEQ multiplex PCR; TCRdb keeps in-frame clones, though not all of them. The profile shows around 160,000 clones, under 60% of them singletons. CDR3 length: 16 residues. V was shortened by 5 bases and J by 1 base, with 12 bases between the two germline ends. Per the germline V gene, CDR1 is MNHEY and CDR2 is SMNVEV (reference sequence).

The clonotype comes from a young man in good health. The material sequenced was Tregs from blood. The V gene is TRBV27, the J gene TRBJ2-6; a weak D match, TRBD1 (6 bases). CDR3 region: CASSSITGSGANVLTF. The CDR3 region has the DNA TGTGCCAGCAGTAGTATAACAGGGTCTGGGGCCAACGTCCTGACTTTC.